This T cell receptor beta chain was captured in a study of OX40 agonist ivuxolimab in advanced cancers. Across the study: Partial responses were achieved by three patients, one with hepatocellular carcinoma and two with cutaneous melanoma. The study's findings and limits: Averaging showed that CD8+ T cells had more expanded clones than CD4+ did.

TCRdb's copy holds only in-frame clones and misses some; the assay was immunoSEQ multiplex PCR. This sample carries some 26,000 clones, approximately 81% of them seen once, and the ten largest clones take around 20%. Any history of autoimmune disease or systemic immunosuppression disqualified patients. The CDR3 spans 15 residues. From germline, CDR1 is SGHRS and CDR2 YFSETQ. The V gene end was trimmed by 1 base and the J gene end by 1 base; junction bases not matched to a gene: 2. Regarding this clone: Antigen unknown.

The chain combines TRBV5-1 with TRBJ2-5, with 9 bases matching TRBD2. The sequenced sample was CD4+ or CD8+ T cells sorted from blood, obtained in a trial of the OX40 agonist ivuxolimab. The receptor was isolated from an adult with an advanced solid tumor such as melanoma, head and neck, liver or kidney cancer. CDR3 region: CASSLLAGPQETQYF. The CDR3 bases are TGCGCCAGCAGCTTGCTAGCGGGGCCCCAAGAGACCCAGTACTTC.